This T cell receptor (beta chain) was identified during a study of T cell changes during pregnancy in multiple sclerosis (dated by TCRdb to between 2019 and 2020). A note on the overall study: Changes in the T cell repertoire over the course of pregnancy were examined in this study in women with multiple sclerosis.

V is pared back by 1 base and J by 4 bases, with 10 bases lying between the germline termini. Measured from the cysteine to the phenylalanine, the CDR3 is 14 residues long. The kept DNA is CDR3 alone, 42 bases in frame from the first base. The CDR1 and CDR2 encoded by the germline V gene (reference sequence) are SEHNR and FQNEAQ. This clone came up a few times. Which antigen it targets is not known. Base-call qualities are not available, and no considerably larger clone is one nucleotide away. Library preparation employed the immunoSEQ multiplex PCR assay. TCRdb stores this immuneACCESS table with in-frame sequences only. Part of the clones is absent; in the studies checked, under half of the shortfall reflects unresolved V genes, and no reason is known for the rest. This sample has around 100,000 clones in its table, and roughly 90% of those were observed once. Of the sample, just under 2% is held by the ten largest clones.

The material sequenced was peripheral blood, taken after pregnancy. This sequence was found in a female donor with multiple sclerosis, enrolled in a pregnancy study. The chain couples TRBV7-9 to TRBJ1-2, and the D gene may be TRBD1, 5 bases matching. The DNA sequence is TGTGCCAGCAGCTTAGGTCCGGGGGGCTATGGCTACACCTTC. It is translated as CASSLGPGGYGYTF.